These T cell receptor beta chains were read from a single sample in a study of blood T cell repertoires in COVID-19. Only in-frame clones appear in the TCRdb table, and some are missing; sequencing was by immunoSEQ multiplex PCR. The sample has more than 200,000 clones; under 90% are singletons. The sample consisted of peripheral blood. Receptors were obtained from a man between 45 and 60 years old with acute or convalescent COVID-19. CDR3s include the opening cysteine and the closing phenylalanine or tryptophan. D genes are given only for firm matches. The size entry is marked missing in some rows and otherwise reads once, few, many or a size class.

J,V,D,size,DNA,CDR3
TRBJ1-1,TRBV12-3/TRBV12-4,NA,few,TGTGCCAGCAGTTTTGGGGAGTCTTTAGCTTTCTTT,CASSFGESLAFF
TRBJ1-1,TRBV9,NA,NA,TGTGCCAGCAGCGTAAACGGGGGAAGAGACACTGAAGCTTTCTTT,CASSVNGGRDTEAFF
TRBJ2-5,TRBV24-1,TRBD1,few,TGTGCCACCAGTGATCGTCCCGGGACAGGGTTAGCGATAGAGACCCAGTACTTC,CATSDRPGTGLAIETQYF
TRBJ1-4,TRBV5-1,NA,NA,TGCGCCAGCAGCCCCACTTCAACTAATGAAAAACTGTTTTTT,CASSPTSTNEKLFF
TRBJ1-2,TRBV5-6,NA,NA,TGTGCCAGCAGCCCCACACAGGTTTATGGCTACACCTTC,CASSPTQVYGYTF
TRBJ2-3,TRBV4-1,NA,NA,TGCGCCAGCAGCCAAGAAGGGGGGGGGCCCGCAGATACGCAGTATTTT,CASSQEGGGPADTQYF
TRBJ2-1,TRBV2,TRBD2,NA,TGTGCCAGCAAACAGCGGGGGACCTACTCCTACAATGAGCAGTTCTTC,CASKQRGTYSYNEQFF
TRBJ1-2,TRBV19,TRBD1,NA,TGTGCCAGTAGTCGTCAACAGGGGGCGTCTTTAAACTATGGCTACACCTTC,CASSRQQGASLNYGYTF
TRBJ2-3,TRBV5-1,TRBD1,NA,TGCGCCAGCAGCCCGGTCTGGACAGGGACCAGCACAGATACGCAGTATTTT,CASSPVWTGTSTDTQYF
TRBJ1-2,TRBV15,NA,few,TGTGCCACCAGCAGAGATAGATCGGCAGAAGGAGAAAGTTCCGGCTACACCTTC,CATSRDRSAEGESSGYTF
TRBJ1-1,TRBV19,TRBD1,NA,TGTGCCAGTAACCCGGTCGGACAGGGAGGCGCTGAAGCTTTCTTT,CASNPVGQGGAEAFF
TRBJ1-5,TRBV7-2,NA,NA,TGTGCCAGCAGCTCCGGACTTGGGCCCCAGCATTTT,CASSSGLGPQHF
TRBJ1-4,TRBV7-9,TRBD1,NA,TGTGCCAGCAGCTCCCTACAGGGGGCAGGTGAAAAACTGTTTTTT,CASSSLQGAGEKLFF
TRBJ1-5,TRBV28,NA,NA,TGTGCCAGCACCCCTGGGGGCAGCAATCAGCCCCAGCATTTT,CASTPGGSNQPQHF
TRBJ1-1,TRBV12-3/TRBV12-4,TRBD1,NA,TGTGCCAGCAGTTTTAATCAGGGGGGAGCTTTCTTT,CASSFNQGGAFF
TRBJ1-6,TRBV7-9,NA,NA,TGTGCCAGCAGCTTACAGGGTACGAATTCACCCCTCCACTTT,CASSLQGTNSPLHF
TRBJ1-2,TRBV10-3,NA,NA,TGTGCCGCCGGACAAGGCATGGGCTATGGCTACACCTTC,CAAGQGMGYGYTF
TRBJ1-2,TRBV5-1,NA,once,TGCGCCAGCAGTGCGGCGAACTATGGCTACACCTTC,CASSAANYGYTF
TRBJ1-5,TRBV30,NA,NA,TGTGCCTGGACTTCGGGAGGCAATCAGCCCCAGCATTTT,CAWTSGGNQPQHF
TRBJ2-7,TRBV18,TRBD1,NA,TGTGCCAGCTCGACGACAGGGGGCTACGAGCAGTACTTC,CASSTTGGYEQYF
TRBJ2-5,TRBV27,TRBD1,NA,TGTGCCAGCAGTCGCAGGGGGCAACGCGAGACCCAGTACTTC,CASSRRGQRETQYF
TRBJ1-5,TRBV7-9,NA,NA,TGTGCCAGCAGCCGGCGCGGGGATGACCGAGATCAGCCCCAGCATTTT,CASSRRGDDRDQPQHF
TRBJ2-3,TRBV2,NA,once,TGTGCCAGCAGTCCCGGTCAGGGGAGCACAGATACGCAGTATTTT,CASSPGQGSTDTQYF
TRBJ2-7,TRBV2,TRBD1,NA,TGTGCCAGCAGATCCCGCAGGGGGCTATCCTACGAGCAGTACTTC,CASRSRRGLSYEQYF
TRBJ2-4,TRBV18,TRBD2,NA,TGTGCCAGCTCACCACTAGGACTAGCGGGGGGGACGCTAACCAAAAACATTCAGTACTTC,CASSPLGLAGGTLTKNIQYF
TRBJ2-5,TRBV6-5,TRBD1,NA,TGTGCCAGCAGTTACTTACAGGGGGAGACCCAGTACTTC,CASSYLQGETQYF
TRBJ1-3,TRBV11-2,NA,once,TGTGCCAGCAGCTTAAATAGAAACACCATATATTTT,CASSLNRNTIYF
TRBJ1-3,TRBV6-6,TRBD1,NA,TGTGCCAGCAGGTCGGGACAGGTTTCTGGAAACACCATATATTTT,CASRSGQVSGNTIYF